This T cell receptor beta chain was sequenced in a study of T-cell memory formation after mild COVID-19. This clonotype was observed a few times. Its specificity is not known. Study findings and constraints: CD4/CD8 balance held among clones contracting day 15 to 85, and later expanders leaned CD4+.

The trim removed 1 base at V and 1 base at J, leaving 11 bases unmatched. Germline CDR1 SEHNR, CDR2 FQNEAQ (reference sequence). This CDR3 has 19 residues. Constant-segment primers were used for 5'RACE, and the resulting TCR alpha and TCR beta cDNA libraries carried sample barcodes and UMIs. TCRdb recomputed calls from the 5' RACE reads with MiXCR, one row per CDR3 protein. The sample lists tens of thousands of distinct CDR3 sequences; more than 11% were seen once. The sequencing sample was made of PBMCs or a T cell subset sorted from them (not recorded which). This chain joins TRBV7-9 and TRBJ2-1, with 9 bases fitting TRBD2. The receptor was isolated from an adult woman who had mild COVID-19 (a few samples of this study predate the infection). Cell type and time point are not known. Written as DNA, the CDR3 is TGTGCCAGCAGCTTAGTGTGGACTAGCGAGGGGATATCCTACAATGAGCAGTTCTTC. Protein sequence: CASSLVWTSEGISYNEQFF.